This TCR beta chain was sequenced for a study of blood T cell repertoires in COVID-19. Study overall: T cells, B-cell-depleted T cells, or PBMCs provided the cDNA or gDNA that served as material.

This clone was seen ten or more times. Clones were sequenced by immunoSEQ multiplex PCR, and TCRdb holds only the in-frame ones, with some missing. The data show under 250,000 clones, with around 83% seen just once and roughly 8.8% held by the top ten. Trimming shortened V by 1 base and J by 6 bases, and 10 bases separated the two germline ends. The CDR3 runs 13 residues. Germline lookup yields CDR1 SQVTM and CDR2 ANQGSEA. Sequenced sample: peripheral blood. The sequence derives from a woman in her 50s with acute or convalescent COVID-19. The chain links TRBV29-1 to TRBJ2-1, with D possibly matching TRBD2 (5 bases). The CDR3 loop is CSVEAPGINEQFF. DNA of the CDR3: TGCAGCGTTGAAGCCCCGGGGATCAATGAGCAGTTCTTC.